This T cell receptor (beta chain) was recovered during a study of regulatory T cells in long-lasting Graves disease. Study-wide results and caveats: Favoring TRBV28, TRBJ1-2 and TRBJ2-5 was a feature seen in persistent disease. Persistent patients had more shared public clonotypes (around 2,800) than new patients (around 950). Newly diagnosed Graves' patients had higher TCR diversity than persistent ones. The study examined only peripheral blood, not thyroid tissue.

This clonotype has ten or more counts. Its specificity is not known. CDR3 regions were amplified by Arm-PCR using iRepertoire HTBI primers to build TCR beta libraries. TCRdb re-called the multiplex PCR reads through MiXCR, storing one row per CDR3 protein. The sample contains about 470,000 distinct CDR3 sequences, about a fifth of which appear only once. This CDR3 has 17 residues. Trimming cost V 6 bases and J 9 bases; bases outside gene matches: 17. Germline CDR1 MDHEN, CDR2 SYDVKM. The sample's time point: persistent/refractory GD, antithyroid drugs over 5 years with positive TRAb. RNA from PBMCs was the source of the TCR library.

The material was peripheral blood mononuclear cells (PBMCs), obtained when the disease was refractory, from a patient treated with antithyroid drugs. The sequence derives from a female donor with Graves disease. V gene TRBV28 combines with J gene TRBJ2-4; 10 bases fit TRBD2. For the CDR3, the DNA is TGTGCCAGCAGCCCCAGGGGAAGGCTAGCGGGAGCGGGCATTCAGTACTTC. The encoded protein is CASSPRGRLAGAGIQYF.